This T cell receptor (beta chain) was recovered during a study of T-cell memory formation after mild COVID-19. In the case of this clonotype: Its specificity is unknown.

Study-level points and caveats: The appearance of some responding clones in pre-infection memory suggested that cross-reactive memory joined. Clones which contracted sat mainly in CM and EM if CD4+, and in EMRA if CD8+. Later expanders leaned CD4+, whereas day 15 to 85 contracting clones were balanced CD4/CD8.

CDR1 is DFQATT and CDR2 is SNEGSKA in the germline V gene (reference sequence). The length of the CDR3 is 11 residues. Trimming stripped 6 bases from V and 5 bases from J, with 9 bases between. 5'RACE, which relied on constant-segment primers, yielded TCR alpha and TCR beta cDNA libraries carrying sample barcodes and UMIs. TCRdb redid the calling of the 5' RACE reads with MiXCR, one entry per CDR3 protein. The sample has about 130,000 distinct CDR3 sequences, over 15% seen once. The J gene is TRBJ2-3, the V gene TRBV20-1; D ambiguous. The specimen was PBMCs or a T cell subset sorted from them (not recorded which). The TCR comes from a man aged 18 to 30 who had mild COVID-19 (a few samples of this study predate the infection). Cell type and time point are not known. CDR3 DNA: TGCAGTGCCGTATTAGGAGATACGCAGTATTTT. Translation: CSAVLGDTQYF.